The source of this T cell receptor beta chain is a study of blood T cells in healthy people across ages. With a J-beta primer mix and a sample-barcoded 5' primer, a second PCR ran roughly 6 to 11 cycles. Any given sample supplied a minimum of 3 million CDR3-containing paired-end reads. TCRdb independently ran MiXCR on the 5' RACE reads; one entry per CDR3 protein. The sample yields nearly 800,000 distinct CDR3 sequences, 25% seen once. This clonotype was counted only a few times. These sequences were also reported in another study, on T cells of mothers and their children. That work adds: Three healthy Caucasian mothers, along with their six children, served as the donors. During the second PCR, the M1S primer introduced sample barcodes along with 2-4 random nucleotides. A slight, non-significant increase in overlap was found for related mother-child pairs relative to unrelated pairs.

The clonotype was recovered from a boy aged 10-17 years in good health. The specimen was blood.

This CDR3 reads CSAPVGGAPYEQYF. The CDR3 DNA is TGCAGTGCCCCGGTGGGGGGGGCCCCCTACGAGCAGTACTTC. The chain employs TRBV20-1 and TRBJ2-7, with D possibly matching TRBD2 (7 bases). V was pared by 6 bases and J by 2 bases, with 17 bases between. This CDR3 comprises 14 residues. The germline V gene has CDR1 DFQATT and CDR2 SNEGSKA (reference sequence).